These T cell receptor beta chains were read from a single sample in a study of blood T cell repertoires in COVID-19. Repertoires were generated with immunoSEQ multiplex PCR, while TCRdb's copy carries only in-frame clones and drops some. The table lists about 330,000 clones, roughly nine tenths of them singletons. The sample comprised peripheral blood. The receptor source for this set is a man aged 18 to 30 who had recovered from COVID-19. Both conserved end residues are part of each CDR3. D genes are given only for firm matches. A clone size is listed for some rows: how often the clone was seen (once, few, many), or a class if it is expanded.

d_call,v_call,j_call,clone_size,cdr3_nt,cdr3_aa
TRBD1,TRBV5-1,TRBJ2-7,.,TGCGCCAGCAGCCCTTACCGGGACAGAGGACTTGACGAGCAGTACTTC,CASSPYRDRGLDEQYF
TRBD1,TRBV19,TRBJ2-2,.,TGTGCCAGCTTAGGTCCCTCAGGGACAGTGACCGGGGAGCTGTTTTTT,CASLGPSGTVTGELFF
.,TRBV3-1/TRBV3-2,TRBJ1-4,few,TGTGCCAGCAGCCAAACAGGGCTTAATGAAAAACTGTTTTTT,CASSQTGLNEKLFF
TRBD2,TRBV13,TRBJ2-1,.,TGTGCCAGCAGCTTTCCTAGCGGGAGTTCCACTGACAATGAGCAGTTCTTC,CASSFPSGSSTDNEQFF
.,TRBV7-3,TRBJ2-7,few,TGTGCCAGCAGCCTACAGGGTCCCTACGAGCAGTACTTC,CASSLQGPYEQYF
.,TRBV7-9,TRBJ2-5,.,TGTGCCAGCAGCTTTGGGTCCTCGGGAGAGACCCAGTACTTC,CASSFGSSGETQYF
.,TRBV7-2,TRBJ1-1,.,TGTGCCAGCAGCTCCCAAGACAGCAGCCCTGAAGCTTTCTTT,CASSSQDSSPEAFF
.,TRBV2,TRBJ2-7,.,TGTGCCAGCTCTGACAGGCCAAAACCCTACGAGCAGTACTTC,CASSDRPKPYEQYF
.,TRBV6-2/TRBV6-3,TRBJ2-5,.,TGTGCCAGCAGTTACGGGTCTAGCTCACCCCTTCAAGAGACCCAGTACTTC,CASSYGSSSPLQETQYF
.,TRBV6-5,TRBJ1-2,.,TGTGCCAGCAGTCCCTACCTCGGTCAATCCTATGGCTACACCTTC,CASSPYLGQSYGYTF
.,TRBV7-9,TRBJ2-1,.,TGTGCCAGCAGCCGAGGGAGTGGGAATGAGCAGTTCTTC,CASSRGSGNEQFF
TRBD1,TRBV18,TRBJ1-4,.,TGTGCCAGCTCACTAGGACAGGGGACTAATGAAAAACTGTTTTTT,CASSLGQGTNEKLFF
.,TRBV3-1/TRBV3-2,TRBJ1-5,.,TGTGCCAGCAGCCAAGATCTAACAGACTATTCGCCCCAGCATTTT,CASSQDLTDYSPQHF
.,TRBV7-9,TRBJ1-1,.,TGTGCCAGCAGCTTAGAAGGAGTGAACACTGAAGCTTTCTTT,CASSLEGVNTEAFF
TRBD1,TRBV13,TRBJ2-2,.,TGTGCCAGCAGCCAGACGGGACAGGCTACGAACACCGGGGAGCTGTTTTTT,CASSQTGQATNTGELFF
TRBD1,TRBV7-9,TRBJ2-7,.,TGTGCCAGCAGCCCCGGGACAGTCAGATACGAGCAGTACTTC,CASSPGTVRYEQYF
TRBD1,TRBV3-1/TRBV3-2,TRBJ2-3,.,TGTGCCAGCAGGCGGCCGGGACAGGGAGACACAGATACGCAGTATTTT,CASRRPGQGDTDTQYF
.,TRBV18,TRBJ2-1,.,TGTGCCAGCTCACCCTTTACTCAGGGGACCCCCTATTACAATGAGCAGTTCTTC,CASSPFTQGTPYYNEQFF
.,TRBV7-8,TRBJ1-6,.,TGTGCCAGCAGCTTAAGTCGGGCTCAGGGTACTGGTTCACCCCTCCACTTT,CASSLSRAQGTGSPLHF
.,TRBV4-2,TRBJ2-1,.,TGTGCCAGCAGCCAAGTAGGGGGGGGATACTCCTACAATGAGCAGTTCTTC,CASSQVGGGYSYNEQFF
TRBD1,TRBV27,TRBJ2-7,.,TGTGCCAGCAGTCTATACCCCCCGACAGGGGGGGGGAAGCCCTACGAGCAGTACTTC,CASSLYPPTGGGKPYEQYF
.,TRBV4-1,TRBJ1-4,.,TGCGCCAGCAGCCACCCGGACAGAGACAATGAAAAACTGTTTTTT,CASSHPDRDNEKLFF
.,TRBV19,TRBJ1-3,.,TGTGCCAGTAGTATTTCCCCCCCACAGGGATCCGGAAACACCATATATTTT,CASSISPPQGSGNTIYF
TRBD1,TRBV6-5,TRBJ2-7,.,TGTGCCAGCAGTACAGGGGCCTACGAGCAGTACTTC,CASSTGAYEQYF
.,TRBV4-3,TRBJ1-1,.,TGCGCCAGCAGCCAAGAATACGGTTTATCTGAAGCTTTCTTT,CASSQEYGLSEAFF
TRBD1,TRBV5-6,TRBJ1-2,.,TGTGCCAGCAGCCCCGGGACAGGGTTTTATGCCTTC,CASSPGTGFYAF
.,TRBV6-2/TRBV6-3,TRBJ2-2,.,TGTGCCAGCAGTTACTCGACGAGGGCGGGGTACGCGAACACCGGGGAGCTGTTTTTT,CASSYSTRAGYANTGELFF
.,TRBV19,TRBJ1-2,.,TGTGCCAGTAGTATACAGGGGTATGGCTACACCTTC,CASSIQGYGYTF
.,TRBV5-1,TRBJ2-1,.,TGCGCCAGCAGCCCTCGGGACACCTACTACAATGAGCAGTTCTTC,CASSPRDTYYNEQFF
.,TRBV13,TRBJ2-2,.,TGTGCCAGCACCCAACTAGACGTCGGGGAGCTGTTTTTT,CASTQLDVGELFF
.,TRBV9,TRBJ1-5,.,TGTGCCAGCAGCACAGGCAGGGGTCAGCCCCAGCATTTT,CASSTGRGQPQHF
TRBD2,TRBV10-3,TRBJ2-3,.,TGTGCCATCAGTGTGGTGCGGGGGGGAACAGATACGCAGTATTTT,CAISVVRGGTDTQYF
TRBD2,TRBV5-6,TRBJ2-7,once,TGTGCCAGCAGCTTGGCCTTTAGCGGGGGGACCATCTACGAGCAGTACTTC,CASSLAFSGGTIYEQYF
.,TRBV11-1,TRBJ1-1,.,TGTGCCAGCGGAGGGTTGGGGAACACTGAAGCTTTCTTT,CASGGLGNTEAFF
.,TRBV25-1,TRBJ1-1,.,TGTGCCAGCTCGGGGGGCGAAGCTTTCTTT,CASSGGEAFF
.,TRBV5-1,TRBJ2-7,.,TGCGCCAGCAGCTTGGGTGACACGACCCCCAACGAGCAGTACTTC,CASSLGDTTPNEQYF
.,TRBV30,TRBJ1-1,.,TGTGCCTGGAAACGCAGTAACGCTGAAGCTTTCTTT,CAWKRSNAEAFF
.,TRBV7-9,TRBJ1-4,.,TGTGCCAGCAGCTCCCTGGGGGCCCTAAATGAAAAACTGTTTTTT,CASSSLGALNEKLFF
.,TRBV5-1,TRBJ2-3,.,TGCGCCAGCAGCTTGATAGTTAGCACAGATACGCAGTATTTT,CASSLIVSTDTQYF
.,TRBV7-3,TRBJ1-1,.,TGTGCCAGCAGCTTAACGGGCAGGCTTACTGAAGCTTTCTTT,CASSLTGRLTEAFF
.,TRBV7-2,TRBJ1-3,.,TGTGCCAGCAGCCTGGAGGCAGGAAACACCATATATTTT,CASSLEAGNTIYF
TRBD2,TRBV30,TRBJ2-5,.,TGTGCCTGGAGTGTAGCGGGCCTTACCCAGGGACTAGGTGACTCGGAGACCCAGTACTTC,CAWSVAGLTQGLGDSETQYF
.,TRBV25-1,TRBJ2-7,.,TGTGCCAGCAGTCCGGGGAACCGGGGTACCTACGAGCAGTACTTC,CASSPGNRGTYEQYF
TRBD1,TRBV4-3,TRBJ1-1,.,TGCGCCAGCAGCCAATCGGAACCGGACAGGAGAACTGAAGCTTTCTTT,CASSQSEPDRRTEAFF
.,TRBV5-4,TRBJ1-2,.,TGTGCCAGCAGCTTGGTGTCTTACAGTGGCTACACCTTC,CASSLVSYSGYTF
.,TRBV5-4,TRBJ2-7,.,TGTGCCAGCAGCCGACCGGAGATCTACGAGCAGTACTTC,CASSRPEIYEQYF
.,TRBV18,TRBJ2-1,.,TGTGCCAGCTCACCCACCCGGGACACTTACAATGAGCAGTTCTTC,CASSPTRDTYNEQFF
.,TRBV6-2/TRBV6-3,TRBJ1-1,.,TGTGCCAGCAGTTACCCCCCAGGGAATGAAGCTTTCTTT,CASSYPPGNEAFF
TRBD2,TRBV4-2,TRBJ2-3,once,TGTGCCAGCAGCCAAGATGTTCTAGCGGGGGGGAGAAATACGCAGTATTTT,CASSQDVLAGGRNTQYF
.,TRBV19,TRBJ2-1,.,TGTGCCAGTAGTATGGCGCTAGTCCCCTACAATGAGCAGTTCTTC,CASSMALVPYNEQFF